This T cell receptor beta chain derives from a study of blood T cell repertoires in COVID-19. TCRdb keeps only in-frame clones here, not all; method: immunoSEQ multiplex PCR. Of around 150,000 clones in the sample, 70% to 90% are singletons; the top ten hold approximately 10%. This TCR came from a human donor in a cohort sampled during active COVID-19. Sequenced: peripheral blood.

CDR3 bases: TGTGCCAGCAGCTCCACTAGTGGCACCGGGGAGCTGTTTTTT. It translates to CASSSTSGTGELFF. The chain recombines TRBV7-3 with TRBJ2-2; D possibly corresponds to TRBD2 (5 bases). Trimming left V 4 bases short and J 4 bases short, with 10 bases between. The germline V gene has CDR1 SGHTA and CDR2 FQGTGA. The CDR3 runs 14 residues.